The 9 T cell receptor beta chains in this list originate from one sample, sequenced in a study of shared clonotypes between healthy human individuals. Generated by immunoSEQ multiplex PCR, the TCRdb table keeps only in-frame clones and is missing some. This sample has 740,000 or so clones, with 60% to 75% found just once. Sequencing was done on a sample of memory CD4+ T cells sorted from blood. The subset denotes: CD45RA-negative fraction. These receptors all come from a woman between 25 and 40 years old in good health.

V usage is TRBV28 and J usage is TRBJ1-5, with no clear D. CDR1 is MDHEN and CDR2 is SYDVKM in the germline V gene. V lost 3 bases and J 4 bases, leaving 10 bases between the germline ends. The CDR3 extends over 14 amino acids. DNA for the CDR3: TGTGCCAGCAGTTTCCCGAGCGGTAATCAGCCCCAGCATTTT. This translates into CASSFPSGNQPQHF.

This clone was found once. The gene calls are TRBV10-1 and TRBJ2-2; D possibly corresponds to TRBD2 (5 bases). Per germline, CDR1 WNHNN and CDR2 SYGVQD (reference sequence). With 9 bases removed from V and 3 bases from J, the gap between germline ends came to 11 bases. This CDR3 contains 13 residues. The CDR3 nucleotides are TGCGCCAGTATGGACTTATACACCGGGGAGCTGTTTTTT. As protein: CASMDLYTGELFF.

For the CDR3, the DNA is TGTGCCAGCAGCTTAACTCACACTAGCAATCAGCCCCAGCATTTT. Its translation: CASSLTHTSNQPQHF. The chain employs TRBV11-3 and TRBJ1-5, with D hard to call. Per germline, CDR1 SGHNT and CDR2 YENEEA. The CDR3 is 15 residues long. Trimming cost V 2 bases and J 0 bases, with 8 bases left between them.

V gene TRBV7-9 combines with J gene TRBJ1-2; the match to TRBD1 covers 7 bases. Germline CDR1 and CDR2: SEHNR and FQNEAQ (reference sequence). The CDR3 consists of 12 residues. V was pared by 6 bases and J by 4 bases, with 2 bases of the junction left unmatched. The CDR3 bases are TGTGCCAGCAGGAGACAGGGCTATGGCTACACCTTC. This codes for CASRRQGYGYTF.

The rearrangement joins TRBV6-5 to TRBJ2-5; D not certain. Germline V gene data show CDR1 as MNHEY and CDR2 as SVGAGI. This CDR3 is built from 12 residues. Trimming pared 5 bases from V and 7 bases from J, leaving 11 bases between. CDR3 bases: TGTGCCAGCAGTCCCCCCGCCGGGACCCAGTACTTC. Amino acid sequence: CASSPPAGTQYF.

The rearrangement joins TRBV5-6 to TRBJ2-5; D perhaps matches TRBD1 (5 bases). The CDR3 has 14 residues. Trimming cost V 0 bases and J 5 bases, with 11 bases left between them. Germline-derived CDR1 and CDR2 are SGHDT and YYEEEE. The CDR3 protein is CASSLADSLETQYF. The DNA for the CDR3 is TGTGCCAGCAGCTTGGCCGACAGCTTGGAGACCCAGTACTTC.

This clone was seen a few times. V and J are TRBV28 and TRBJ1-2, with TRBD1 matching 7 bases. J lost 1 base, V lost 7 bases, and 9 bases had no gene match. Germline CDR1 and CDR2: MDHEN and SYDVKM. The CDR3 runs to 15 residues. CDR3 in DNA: TGTGCCAGCACTCCGACAGGGCGAGTTAACTATGGCTACACCTTC. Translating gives CASTPTGRVNYGYTF.

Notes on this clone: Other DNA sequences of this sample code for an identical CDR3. This chain's CDR3 is CASSVAYEQYF. The CDR3 DNA follows: TGTGCCAGCAGTGTCGCCTACGAGCAGTACTTC. The chain employs TRBV2 and TRBJ2-7; D not certain. The CDR3 contains 11 residues. V gave up 4 bases and J gave up 2 bases, with 3 bases separating them. In germline, CDR1 is SNHLY, CDR2 FYNNEI.

The DNA for the CDR3 is TGTGCCTGGAGTGTAATCGGGACAACTGAAGCTTTCTTT. It is translated as CAWSVIGTTEAFF. V gene TRBV30 combines with J gene TRBJ1-1, with D perhaps TRBD1 (6 bases). The V gene's germline CDR1 is GTSNPN and CDR2 SVGIG (reference sequence). The V end was cut by 0 bases, the J end by 5 bases, with 10 bases between. The CDR3 extends over 13 amino acids.